Below, one T cell receptor beta chain is given with its context. Its antigen is still unknown. No quality values exist for individual bases; no much larger clone is one base distant. Taken from the germline V gene, the CDR1 and CDR2 loops are ENHRY and SYGVKD. Trimming accounts for 8 bases at V and 3 bases at J, while the number of junction bases matched to no gene is 6. From the cysteine up to the phenylalanine, the CDR3 has a length of 14 residues. This entry keeps only the CDR3 DNA: 42 bases, framed from base 1. TCRbeta CDR3 regions were amplified from genomic DNA using the immunoSEQ Assay, a bias-controlled multiplex PCR. The published analysis was carried out like this. Within the assay, amplification of reference gene primers was used to estimate how many nucleated cells each sample contained. To quantify the absolute abundance of each unique TCRbeta CDR3 rearrangement, sequence reads were collapsed and filtered. For each sample, productive Simpson clonality was calculated as the square root of Simpson's diversity index across productive rearrangements. Drawn from immuneACCESS, this table holds only the in-frame rearrangements with V and J called that TCRdb kept. Clones are partly lost; checked studies trace under half to an unresolved V gene and leave the rest unexplained. V, J and clone size are those of that table, while D and trimming were read from the DNA. The sample records some 170,000 clones, about 90% of which are singletons. The ten largest make up around 1.3% of the sample.

This entry comes from a study of blood T cell repertoires in COVID-19 (dated by TCRdb to between 2020 and 2021). For the study in its entirety: Samples from collaborators originated in the United States, Italy and Spain and spanned both the acute and convalescent phases of COVID-19. The repertoires were released in a freely available public database meant as a resource for research on the immune response to SARS-CoV-2. The dataset comprised deeply sampled blood TCRbeta repertoires from subjects exposed to, actively infected with, or recovered from COVID-19. Where available, HLA class I and class II types were obtained from metadata supplied by the sample provider rather than from assay-based typing. The sample metadata nearly always contained a de-identified subject ID, COVID-19 status, age in years and sex. Samples came from the ongoing ImmuneRACE study (first 160 participants) plus 1,254 subjects from 6 global collaborators. The material from the prospective study consisted of cDNA or gDNA derived from T cells, B-cell-depleted T cells, or PBMCs. Paper-wide results and their limitations: The quantity of clinical and demographic metadata differed by source and by participant and was supplied without curation.

Participants in the prospective study were enrolled through a virtual design, were aged roughly 18 to 95 years, and lived in about two dozen United States geographic areas. Cohort assignment in the prospective study relied on participant-reported clinical history from a screening survey and a study questionnaire. In the prospective study, mobile phlebotomists collected whole blood, serum and a nasopharyngeal or oropharyngeal swab from each participant. Prospective study participants could optionally give additional blood draws and questionnaires over an approximately two-month period. Blood samples from the prospective study were shipped frozen or at room temperature prior to DNA extraction.

Sequenced: PBMCs or T cells enriched from blood (not recorded which). The TCR originated in a human donor with acute COVID-19. The donor label of this sample is uncertain. The receptor chain draws on TRBV10-3 and TRBJ2-5, and 10 bases in between align with TRBD2. CDR3 reads: CAIAPGLAKETQYF. The base sequence is TGTGCCATCGCCCCGGGACTAGCGAAAGAGACCCAGTACTTC.